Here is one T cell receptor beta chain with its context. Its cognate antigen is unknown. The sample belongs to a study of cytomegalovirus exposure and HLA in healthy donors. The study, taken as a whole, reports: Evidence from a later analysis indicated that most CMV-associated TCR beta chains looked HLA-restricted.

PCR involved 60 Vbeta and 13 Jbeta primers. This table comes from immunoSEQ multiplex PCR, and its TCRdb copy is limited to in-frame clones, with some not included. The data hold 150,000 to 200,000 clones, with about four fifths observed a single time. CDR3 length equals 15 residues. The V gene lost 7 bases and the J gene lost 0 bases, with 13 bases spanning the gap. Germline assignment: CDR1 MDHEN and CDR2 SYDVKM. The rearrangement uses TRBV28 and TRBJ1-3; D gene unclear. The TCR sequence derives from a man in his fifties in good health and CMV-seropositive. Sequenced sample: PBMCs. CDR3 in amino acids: CASTFPSGSGNTIYF. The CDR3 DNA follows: TGTGCCAGCACCTTTCCCTCGGGCTCTGGAAACACCATATATTTT.